This TCR beta chain was captured by sequencing in a study of cytomegalovirus exposure and HLA in healthy donors. In the case of this clone: The antigen remains undetermined.

The CDR3 loop spans 15 amino acids. Germline lookup yields CDR1 LNHDA and CDR2 SQIVND (reference sequence). Trimming pared 6 bases from V and 4 bases from J, leaving 16 bases between. Study conclusions and caveats: Analysis was performed later, and it showed HLA-associated TCR beta chains to be more clonally expanded than equally common others. In most subjects, TCR beta sequences reportedly gave accurate predictions of HLA-A and HLA-B alleles.

Use of 60 Vbeta and 13 Jbeta primers characterized the PCR. Measured with immunoSEQ multiplex PCR; TCRdb has only the in-frame clones, and not every one. The sample records about 150,000 clones, approximately 79% being singletons. Material for sequencing was PBMCs. This sequence joins TRBV19 and TRBJ2-1; the D gene is possibly TRBD1 (6 bases). The sequence derives from a man aged 50-60 years in good health and CMV-seropositive. CDR3 sequence reads: CASSHTGTLYNEQFF. DNA of the CDR3: TGTGCCAGTAGCCATACCGGGACACTATACAATGAGCAGTTCTTC.